The clone carrying this T cell receptor (beta chain) was detected only a few times. These data come from a study of HIV-infected patients and healthy controls. The CDR3 is 12 amino acids. V lost 4 bases, J lost 4 bases, and 7 bases lay in between. Germline CDR1 is KGHSH and CDR2 is LQKENI. TCRdb passed the 5' RACE reads through MiXCR, listing each CDR3 protein once. The sample holds 65,000 to 70,000 distinct CDR3 sequences, around 17% seen once. The source material was CD4+ T cells from blood. The chain joins TRBV18 to TRBJ2-5, with D perhaps matching TRBD1 or TRBD2 (5 bases each). This clonotype originated in a human donor in good health. CDR3 in amino acids: CASSHGGETQYF. The CDR3 nucleotides read TGTGCCAGCTCACATGGGGGAGAGACCCAGTACTTC.